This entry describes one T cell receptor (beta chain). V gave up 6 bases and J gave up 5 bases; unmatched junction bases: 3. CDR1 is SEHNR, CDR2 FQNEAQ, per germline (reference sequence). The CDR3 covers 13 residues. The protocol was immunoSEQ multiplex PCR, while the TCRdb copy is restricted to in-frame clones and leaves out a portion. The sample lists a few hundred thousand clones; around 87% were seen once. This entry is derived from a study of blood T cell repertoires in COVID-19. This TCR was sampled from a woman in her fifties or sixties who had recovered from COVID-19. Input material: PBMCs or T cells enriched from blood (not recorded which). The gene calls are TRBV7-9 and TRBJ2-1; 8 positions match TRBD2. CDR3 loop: CASSQAGDNEQFF. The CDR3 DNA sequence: TGTGCCAGCAGTCAAGCGGGAGACAATGAGCAGTTCTTC. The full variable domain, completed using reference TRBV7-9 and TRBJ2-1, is DTGVSQNPRHKITKRGQNVTFRCDPISEHNRLYWYRQTLGQGPEFLTYFQNEAQLEKSRLLSDRFSAERPKGSFSTLEIQRTEQGDSAMYLCASSQAGDNEQFFGPGTRLTVL.